The 18 T cell receptor beta chains given below trace back to one sample, sequenced in a study of blood T cell repertoires in COVID-19. This table comes from immunoSEQ multiplex PCR, and its TCRdb copy is limited to in-frame clones, with some not included. The profile shows some 150,000 clones, approximately 84% of them singletons. The sample taken for sequencing was peripheral blood. These receptors were obtained from a human donor in a cohort sampled during active COVID-19.

This chain joins TRBV24-1 and TRBJ2-3; 10 nucleotides agree with TRBD2. The CDR3 contains 16 residues. Germline CDR1 and CDR2: KGHDR and SFDVKD. After removal of 4 bases from V and 3 bases from J, the junction contained 6 bases not matched to a gene. DNA for the CDR3: TGTGCCACCAGTGAATCTAGCGGGAGTAGGACAGATACGCAGTATTTT. It translates to CATSESSGSRTDTQYF.

The chain joins TRBV6-5 to TRBJ1-2; D call uncertain. The V end lost 5 bases, the J end lost 4 bases, and 11 bases lay between the germline ends. The CDR3 sequence is 13 residues long. CDR1 and CDR2 (germline): MNHEY, SVGAGI. The CDR3 loop is CASSLNKSYGYTF. The DNA of the CDR3 is TGTGCCAGCAGTCTGAACAAATCCTATGGCTACACCTTC.

The rearrangement joins TRBV3-1 (or the pseudogene TRBV3-2) to TRBJ1-4, with D maybe TRBD1 (5 bases). The CDR3 consists of 14 residues. The V gene's germline CDR1 is LGHDT and CDR2 YNNKEL (reference sequence). Trimming removed 4 bases at V and 7 bases at J, with 13 bases between. CDR3 nucleotides: TGTGCCAGCAGCCCACAGGAGTGGGGTGAAAAACTGTTTTTT. Its protein is CASSPQEWGEKLFF.

The chain links TRBV6-5 to TRBJ2-7; TRBD2 is a possible D gene (7 bases). This CDR3 is built from 13 residues. Germline CDR1 and CDR2: MNHEY and SVGAGI. Trimming removed 7 bases at V and 5 bases at J, with 15 bases between. CDR3 in amino acids: CASKGSGGDEQYV. The CDR3 nucleotides are TGTGCCAGCAAGGGGTCGGGGGGCGACGAGCAGTACGTC.

The chain carries TRBV10-3 and TRBJ1-6; D might be TRBD1 (5 bases). The CDR3 is made up of 14 amino acids. Germline-derived CDR1 and CDR2 are ENHRY and SYGVKD. Trimming pared 8 bases from V and 5 bases from J, leaving 13 bases between. CDR3 nucleotides: TGTGCCATCTCGAAGGGGCAGAATAATTCACCCCTCCACTTT. This sequence encodes CAISKGQNNSPLHF.

The V and J genes are TRBV11-2 and TRBJ2-7, with 10 bases fitting TRBD1. V was clipped by 5 bases and J by 7 bases; unmatched bases: 14. The CDR3 has 16 residues. CDR1 is SGHAT, CDR2 FQNNGV, per germline. CDR3 residues: CASSLRDGTGDREQYV. CDR3 sequence (DNA): TGTGCCAGCAGCCTCAGAGACGGGACAGGGGATCGGGAGCAGTACGTC.

Only one count was recorded for this clone. The rearrangement links TRBV7-2 to TRBJ2-5; the match to TRBD2 covers 11 bases. Germline values: CDR1 SGHTA, CDR2 FQGNSA. The ends lost 5 bases at V and 7 bases at J; junction bases unmatched: 9. The CDR3 totals 15 residues. CDR3 amino acids: CASSRGLAAVGTQYF. The CDR3 nucleotides are TGTGCCAGCAGCCGGGGACTAGCGGCCGTTGGGACCCAGTACTTC.

The chain uses TRBV19 and TRBJ1-2; D is possibly TRBD1 (5 bases). This CDR3 is 15 amino acids long. V gave up 1 base and J gave up 0 bases, with 9 bases separating them. Per germline, CDR1 LNHDA and CDR2 SQIVND (reference sequence). The CDR3 is CASSIVGTSNYGYTF. CDR3 DNA: TGTGCCAGTAGTATAGTGGGGACTTCTAACTATGGCTACACCTTC.

V is TRBV7-2 and J is TRBJ2-5; possible D gene TRBD2, 7 bases. Trimming stripped 5 bases from V and 8 bases from J, with 27 bases between. The CDR3 spans 17 residues. CDR1 and CDR2 from the germline V gene are SGHTA and FQGNSA. The CDR3 loop is CASSLQRGGGYSSTQYF. CDR3 nucleotides: TGTGCCAGCAGCCTGCAACGGGGAGGGGGGTATTCTTCTACCCAGTACTTC.

The rearrangement joins TRBV19 to TRBJ1-4; 7 nucleotides agree with TRBD1. J gave up 8 bases and V 3 bases, and 12 bases lay outside the gene matches. The CDR3 extends over 16 amino acids. Germline V lookup: CDR1 LNHDA, CDR2 SQIVND (reference sequence). The CDR3 DNA sequence: TGTGCCAGTAGTATCGACAGGGATGGCGAGGTAGAAAAACTGTTTTTT. Encoded protein: CASSIDRDGEVEKLFF.

The genes are TRBV20-1 and TRBJ2-4; D unclear. Germline CDR1 is DFQATT and CDR2 is SNEGSKA (reference sequence). The V and J ends lost 3 bases and 5 bases respectively, with 8 bases between them. This CDR3 is built from 12 residues. For the CDR3, the DNA is TGCAGTGCTAGTTTGGCGGAAAACATTCAGTACTTC. Translation gives CSASLAENIQYF.

The genes are TRBV5-1 and TRBJ2-3, with 7 positions matching TRBD2. The CDR3 contains 14 residues. Germline trimming cut 4 bases from V and 1 base from J; bases unmatched to any gene: 3. Germline-derived CDR1 and CDR2 are SGHRS and YFSETQ. The CDR3 nucleotides read TGCGCCAGCAGCGCTAGCGGAGGCACAGATACGCAGTATTTT. Protein sequence: CASSASGGTDTQYF.

This clone occurred a few times. The V gene is TRBV11-3, the J gene TRBJ1-2; D uncertain. This CDR3 comprises 17 residues. Germline V CDR1 and CDR2: SGHNT, YENEEA. The V end lost 2 bases, the J end lost 4 bases, and 20 bases lay between the germline ends. The CDR3 here is CASSLRGRPTDPYGYTF. CDR3 in DNA: TGTGCCAGCAGCTTAAGAGGCAGACCCACTGATCCCTATGGCTACACCTTC.

This chain connects TRBV20-1 to TRBJ2-1; the match to TRBD2 covers 11 bases. V shed 3 bases, J shed 6 bases, and the junction held 4 bases outside the gene matches. The germline gives CDR1 DFQATT, CDR2 SNEGSKA (reference sequence). The CDR3 extends over 14 amino acids. The CDR3 DNA reads as TGCAGTGCTAGTCGTACTAGCGGGGGCAATGAGCAGTTCTTC. Translation gives CSASRTSGGNEQFF.

The chain couples TRBV7-2 to TRBJ1-6, with D hard to call. Deletions cut 5 bases from V and 5 bases from J, with 10 bases between. The CDR3 is made up of 14 amino acids. Germline V CDR1 and CDR2: SGHTA, FQGNSA. CDR3: CASSERYHNSPLHF. The DNA of the CDR3 is TGTGCCAGCAGCGAGAGGTACCATAATTCACCCCTCCACTTT.

The rearrangement links TRBV24-1 to TRBJ2-1; TRBD2 agrees at 11 bases. V gave up 2 bases and J gave up 6 bases; unmatched junction bases: 8. Germline V gives CDR1 KGHDR, CDR2 SFDVKD. The CDR3 loop spans 17 amino acids. The CDR3 nucleotides read TGTGCCACCAGTGATTCACAGACTAGCGGGATCCTCAATGAGCAGTTCTTC. This translates into CATSDSQTSGILNEQFF.

The chain joins TRBV4-3 to TRBJ2-2; a possible D gene is TRBD2 (6 bases). CDR1 and CDR2 from the germline V gene are LGHNA and YSLEER. V was trimmed by 4 bases and J by 2 bases, leaving 17 bases between them. The CDR3 has 17 residues. The CDR3 sequence: CASSPEPSGGNTGELFF. The DNA of the CDR3 is TGCGCCAGCAGCCCAGAACCGTCCGGGGGTAACACCGGGGAGCTGTTTTTT.

The chain uses TRBV11-2 and TRBJ2-1; D is ambiguous. Germline assignment: CDR1 SGHAT and CDR2 FQNNGV. The CDR3 has 14 residues. Deletions cut 7 bases from V and 1 base from J, with 11 bases between. CDR3 region: CASTPDGSYNEQFF. Written as DNA, the CDR3 is TGTGCCAGCACCCCCGACGGGTCCTACAATGAGCAGTTCTTC.